Presented here are 15 T cell receptor beta chains from one specimen sequenced in a study of control samples from healthy donors and cancer patients (dated by TCRdb to between 2020 and 2021). The library was prepared using the immunoSEQ multiplex PCR assay. TCRdb retrieved this table from immuneACCESS and kept in-frame rearrangements only. Not all clones are present; in checked studies, unresolved V genes account for under half, and no reason is known for the remainder. The sample records 100,000 to 150,000 clones, around 92% of which are singletons. The ten largest clonotypes hold roughly 2.1% of the sample. Specimen: blood. The receptors were sampled from a woman between 45 and 65 years old in good health.

The chain links TRBV15 to TRBJ1-5, with D unresolved. The CDR3 is 14 residues long. CDR1 is LNHNV and CDR2 is YYDKDF in the germline V gene (reference sequence). Deletions cut 4 bases from V and 2 bases from J, with 9 bases between. The CDR3 DNA sequence: TGTGCCACCAGCATCGGTTTTGGCAATCAGCCCCAGCATTTT. Translated, it gives CATSIGFGNQPQHF.

The rearrangement joins TRBV6-5 to TRBJ2-1, with unresolved D. With 2 bases removed from V and 0 bases from J, the gap between germline ends came to 8 bases. Germline CDR1 and CDR2: MNHEY and SVGAGI. This CDR3 has 15 residues. The CDR3 bases are TGTGCCAGCAGTTACGAGTTTAGCTCCTACAATGAGCAGTTCTTC. The encoded protein is CASSYEFSSYNEQFF.

CDR3 in DNA: TGTGCCAGCAGTTACGGACTAGCGGGGGTCACAGATACGCAGTATTTT. Its translation is CASSYGLAGVTDTQYF. The chain joins TRBV27 to TRBJ2-3; 13 positions match TRBD2. The CDR3 has 16 amino acids. V shed 4 bases, J shed 2 bases, and the junction held 3 bases outside the gene matches. From germline, CDR1 is MNHEY and CDR2 SMNVEV (reference sequence).

The gene calls are TRBV19 and TRBJ1-2; D is undetermined. Germline-derived CDR1 and CDR2 are LNHDA and SQIVND (reference sequence). The V end was cut by 6 bases, the J end by 8 bases, with 19 bases between. The CDR3 runs 14 residues. The CDR3 reads CASSLVRYRSGYTF. The CDR3 region has the DNA TGTGCCAGTAGCTTGGTTCGGTATCGGAGCGGCTACACCTTC.

This chain links TRBV15 with TRBJ2-1; no reliable D call. Trimming shortened V by 5 bases and J by 9 bases, and 23 bases separated the two germline ends. The CDR3 is 16 residues long. Germline CDR1 reads LNHNV; CDR2 reads YYDKDF (reference sequence). The CDR3: CATSPTSGDPVGEQFF. The CDR3 nucleotides are TGTGCCACCAGCCCCACCTCAGGAGATCCGGTTGGTGAGCAGTTCTTC.

This clone was observed a few times. The J gene is TRBJ1-1, the V gene TRBV12-3 or TRBV12-4; D gene uncertain. The CDR3 loop spans 13 amino acids. The V and J ends lost 0 bases and 1 base respectively, with 3 bases between them. In DNA, the CDR3 is TGTGCCAGCAGTTTAGCGCAGAACACTGAAGCTTTCTTT. Translation gives CASSLAQNTEAFF.

The chain has TRBV5-1 and TRBJ1-2; perhaps TRBD1 as D (5 bases). In germline, CDR1 is SGHRS, CDR2 YFSETQ. The CDR3 has 15 amino acids. V was shortened by 0 bases and J by 3 bases, with 12 bases between the two germline ends. The CDR3 is CASSLDGRGDYGYTF. The CDR3 region has the DNA TGCGCCAGCAGCTTGGACGGGCGGGGGGACTATGGCTACACCTTC.

The rearrangement links TRBV28 to TRBJ1-5, with unresolved D. Germline V gene sequence: CDR1 MDHEN, CDR2 SYDVKM. CDR3 length equals 13 residues. V gave up 7 bases and J gave up 3 bases, with 10 bases separating them. This CDR3 reads CASNLSPNQPQHF. CDR3 nucleotide sequence: TGTGCCAGCAATCTTTCTCCCAATCAGCCCCAGCATTTT.

The gene calls are TRBV3-1 (or the pseudogene TRBV3-2) and TRBJ1-1; a weak D match, TRBD1 (5 bases). Trimming cost V 9 bases and J 1 base, with 12 bases left between them. Germline CDR1 LGHDT, CDR2 YNNKEL (reference sequence). CDR3 size: 13 residues. The CDR3 nucleotides read TGTGCCAGTGCGAGAGGGGAGAACACTGAAGCTTTCTTT. Its translation is CASARGENTEAFF.

This clone was counted a single time. This chain joins TRBV5-1 and TRBJ1-6, with D perhaps matching TRBD1 (6 bases). V was shortened by 0 bases and J by 3 bases, with 7 bases between the two germline ends. The CDR3 length is 15 residues. Per germline, CDR1 SGHRS and CDR2 YFSETQ. CDR3 protein: CASSLEGGYNSPLHF. For the CDR3, the DNA is TGCGCCAGCAGCTTGGAAGGGGGCTATAATTCACCCCTCCACTTT.

V and J are TRBV6-5 and TRBJ2-1, with D possibly being TRBD1 (6 bases). Germline-derived CDR1 and CDR2 are MNHEY and SVGAGI. V was pared by 6 bases and J by 4 bases, with 13 bases between. There are 14 residues in the CDR3. In nucleotides, the CDR3 is TGTGCCAGCAGGAGGGGGACGGAATACAATGAGCAGTTCTTC. This encodes CASRRGTEYNEQFF.

V usage is TRBV5-6 and J usage is TRBJ1-2, with D unclear. V was shortened by 3 bases and J by 7 bases, with 19 bases between the two germline ends. Germline V gene data show CDR1 as SGHDT and CDR2 as YYEEEE. This CDR3 region has 15 residues. CDR3 sequence: CASSYREKWGGGYTF. The CDR3 nucleotides read TGTGCCAGCAGCTACCGGGAAAAGTGGGGAGGTGGCTACACCTTC.

The rearrangement joins TRBV5-1 to TRBJ1-6; D unresolved. The germline V gene encodes CDR1 SGHRS and CDR2 YFSETQ. Trimming took 0 bases from V and 7 from J, leaving 11 bases between them. The CDR3 has 15 residues. The CDR3 here is CASSLGGVRNSPLHF. The CDR3 coding sequence is TGCGCCAGCAGCTTGGGCGGGGTAAGGAATTCACCCCTCCACTTT.

In DNA, the CDR3 is TGTGCCAGCAGCTCCCGCGGGAGGGGCTATGGCTACACCTTC. Protein product: CASSSRGRGYGYTF. The rearrangement joins TRBV27 to TRBJ1-2, with D possibly TRBD1 on 5 matching bases. Germline V CDR1 and CDR2: MNHEY, SMNVEV (reference sequence). This CDR3 spans 14 amino acids. V lost 6 bases, J lost 4 bases, and 15 bases lay in between.

This clone came up a few times. DNA of the CDR3: TGTGCCAGCAGCTTAGGCAATGAGCAGTTCTTC. Translation gives CASSLGNEQFF. The rearrangement links TRBV11-2 to TRBJ2-1; D gene ambiguous. There are 11 residues in the CDR3. Germline V gene data show CDR1 as SGHAT and CDR2 as FQNNGV. Trimming removed 1 base at V and 6 bases at J, with 1 base between.